This T cell receptor beta chain was profiled in a study of blood T cell repertoires in COVID-19. Study background: The United States, Italy and Spain supplied acute and convalescent COVID-19 samples.

V was pared by 4 bases and J by 5 bases, with 12 bases of the junction left unmatched. The CDR3 runs 16 residues. Germline V gene lookup returns CDR1 SGHRS and CDR2 YFSETQ. Under the authors' procedure: Amplified reference gene primers provided the basis for estimating nucleated cell counts. Sequencing used immunoSEQ multiplex PCR; TCRdb keeps in-frame clones, though not all of them. V and J calls and clone size are copied from that table; D and trimming were computed from the DNA. The profile shows 300,000 to 350,000 clones, 75% to 95% of them singletons. The sequenced sample was peripheral blood. The TCR sequence derives from a woman younger than 45 with COVID-19, enrolled during active disease. The chain couples TRBV5-1 to TRBJ2-5; 9 bases are a match to TRBD2. The CDR3 DNA sequence: TGCGCCAGCAGCCTCCCCGGTGGGGCGGGAGGGGAGACCCAGTACTTC. It specifies CASSLPGGAGGETQYF.